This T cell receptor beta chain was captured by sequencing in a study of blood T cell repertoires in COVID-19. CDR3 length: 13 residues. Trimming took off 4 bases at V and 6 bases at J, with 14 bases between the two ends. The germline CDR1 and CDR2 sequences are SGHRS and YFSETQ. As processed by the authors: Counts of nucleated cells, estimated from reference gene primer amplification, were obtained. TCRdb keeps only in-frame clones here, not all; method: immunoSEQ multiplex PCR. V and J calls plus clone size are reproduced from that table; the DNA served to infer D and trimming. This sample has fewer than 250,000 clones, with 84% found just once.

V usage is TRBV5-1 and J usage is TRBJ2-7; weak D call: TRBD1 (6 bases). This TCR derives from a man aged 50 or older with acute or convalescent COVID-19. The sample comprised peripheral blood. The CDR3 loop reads CASSVGTSPEQYF. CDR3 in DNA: TGCGCCAGCAGCGTTGGGACATCTCCCGAGCAGTACTTC. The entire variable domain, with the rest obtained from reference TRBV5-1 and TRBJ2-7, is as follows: KAGVTQTPRYLIKTRGQQVTLSCSPISGHRSVSWYQQTPGQGLQFLFEYFSETQRNKGNFPGRFSGRQFSNSRSEMNVSTLELGDSALYLCASSVGTSPEQYFGPGTRLTVT.